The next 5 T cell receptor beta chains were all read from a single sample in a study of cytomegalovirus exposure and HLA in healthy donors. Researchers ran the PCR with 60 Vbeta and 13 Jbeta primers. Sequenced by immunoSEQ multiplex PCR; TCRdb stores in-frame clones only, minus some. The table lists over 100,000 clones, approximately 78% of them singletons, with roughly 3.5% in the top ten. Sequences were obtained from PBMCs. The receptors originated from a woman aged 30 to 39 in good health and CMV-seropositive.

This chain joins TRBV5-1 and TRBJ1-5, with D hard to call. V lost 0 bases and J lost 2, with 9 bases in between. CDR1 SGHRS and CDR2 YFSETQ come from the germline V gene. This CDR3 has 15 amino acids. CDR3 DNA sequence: TGCGCCAGCAGCTTGGGGATAAGCGGCAATCAGCCCCAGCATTTT. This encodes CASSLGISGNQPQHF.

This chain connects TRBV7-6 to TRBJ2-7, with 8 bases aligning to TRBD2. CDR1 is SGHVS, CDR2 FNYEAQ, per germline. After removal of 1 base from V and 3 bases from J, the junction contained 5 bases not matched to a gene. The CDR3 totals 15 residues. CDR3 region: CASSLGGGSSYEQYF. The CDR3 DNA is TGTGCCAGCAGCTTAGGCGGGGGGTCAAGCTACGAGCAGTACTTC.

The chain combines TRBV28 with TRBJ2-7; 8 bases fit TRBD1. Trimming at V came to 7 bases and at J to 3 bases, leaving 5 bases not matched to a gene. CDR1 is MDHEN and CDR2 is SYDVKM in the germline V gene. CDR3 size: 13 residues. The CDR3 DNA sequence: TGTGCCAGCACGAAGACAGGGGTCTACGAGCAGTACTTC. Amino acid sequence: CASTKTGVYEQYF.

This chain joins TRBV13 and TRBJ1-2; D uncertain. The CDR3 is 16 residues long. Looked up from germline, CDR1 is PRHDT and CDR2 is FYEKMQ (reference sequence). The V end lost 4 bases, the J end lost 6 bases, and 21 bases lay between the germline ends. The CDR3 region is CASSSTPPRSADGYTF. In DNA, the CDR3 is TGTGCCAGCAGCTCCACTCCACCTAGGTCAGCTGATGGCTACACCTTC.

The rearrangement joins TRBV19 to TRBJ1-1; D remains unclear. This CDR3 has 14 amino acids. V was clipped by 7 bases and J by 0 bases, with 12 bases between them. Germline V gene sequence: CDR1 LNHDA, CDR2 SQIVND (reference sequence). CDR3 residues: CASNPRPVNTEAFF. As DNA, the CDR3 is TGTGCCAGTAATCCCCGTCCCGTGAACACTGAAGCTTTCTTT.